Listed below are T cell receptor beta chains from one sample, sequenced in a study of shared clonotypes between healthy human individuals. Data came from immunoSEQ multiplex PCR; TCRdb stores just in-frame clones and leaves some out. The sample includes 2 million to 2.5 million clones, 90% to 95% of them seen just once. Sequencing input: naive CD8+ T cells from PBMCs. All receptors derive from a man between 18 and 35 years old in good health. Some clones in this sample may be carry-over from other donors' samples. Both conserved end residues are part of each CDR3. A D gene is named only where the DNA matches it firmly. Size values are once, few and many counts, or a class for expanded clones, and some rows have none.

V gene,CDR3 length,clone size,J gene,D gene,CDR3 DNA,CDR3 protein
TRBV27,15,.,TRBJ1-5,.,TGTGCCAGCAGTTTAGTTGTCGGGAGCAATCAGCCCCAGCATTTT,CASSLVVGSNQPQHF
TRBV29-1,13,.,TRBJ1-1,.,TGCAGCGTTGCCTCCGGGCTGGGAACTGAAGCTTTCTTT,CSVASGLGTEAFF
TRBV15,17,.,TRBJ2-7,.,TGTGCCACCAGCAGAGACAGAATATGGGGGGATCTGTACGAGCAGTACTTC,CATSRDRIWGDLYEQYF
TRBV5-1,13,.,TRBJ2-3,.,TGCGCCAGCAGCTTGGGGACCAGCGATACGCAGTATTTT,CASSLGTSDTQYF
TRBV5-1,13,.,TRBJ2-5,TRBD1,TGCGCCAGCAGAGGGGGCAACCAAGAGACCCAGTACTTC,CASRGGNQETQYF
TRBV28,13,.,TRBJ2-7,.,TGTGCCAGCAGTCTAGGTTTGGGCTACGAGCAGTACTTC,CASSLGLGYEQYF
TRBV7-9,14,once,TRBJ2-7,.,TGTGCCAGCAGAGCAACCGGGACCTCCTACGAGCAGTACTTC,CASRATGTSYEQYF
TRBV7-9,14,.,TRBJ1-2,TRBD1,TGTGCCAGCAGCTTAGCACAGGGGAACTATGGCTACACCTTC,CASSLAQGNYGYTF
TRBV7-9,15,.,TRBJ1-2,TRBD1,TGTGCCAGCAGCTTAGGTGGGGACAGGGTTTATGGCTACACCTTC,CASSLGGDRVYGYTF
TRBV29-1,14,.,TRBJ2-3,TRBD2,TGCAGCGTGCCCTTGGCGGGAGCGGCAGATACGCAGTATTTT,CSVPLAGAADTQYF
TRBV11-2,13,.,TRBJ2-7,.,TGTGCCAGCGGCTCAGGGGCTGCCTACGAGCAGTACTTC,CASGSGAAYEQYF
TRBV28,13,.,TRBJ2-7,.,TGTGCCAGCGGGAAAATCAGGGGCTACGAGCAGTACTTC,CASGKIRGYEQYF
TRBV28,13,.,TRBJ2-7,.,TGTGCCAGCAGTTTACTTACAGTCCCCGAGCAGTACTTC,CASSLLTVPEQYF
TRBV30,13,.,TRBJ2-7,.,TGTGCCTGGAGTGCAACGGTGGCCTACGAGCAGTACTTC,CAWSATVAYEQYF
TRBV10-3,17,.,TRBJ2-7,.,TGTGCCATCAGTGAGTCAACCGGGACGGCTGACTTTTACGAGCAGTACTTC,CAISESTGTADFYEQYF
TRBV6-5,12,.,TRBJ1-1,.,TGTGCCAGCAGTTCGAGGAACACTGAAGCTTTCTTT,CASSSRNTEAFF
TRBV27,15,.,TRBJ2-7,.,TGTGCCAGCAGTCCAACTCCCGGGACCCACTACGAGCAGTACTTC,CASSPTPGTHYEQYF
TRBV4-3,13,.,TRBJ2-5,.,TGCGCCAGCAGCCAAGACACACAAGAGACCCAGTACTTC,CASSQDTQETQYF
TRBV7-2,18,once,TRBJ2-1,.,TGTGCCAGCAGCTTAGAACTCCCGGGAACAAGCTCCTACAATGAGCAGTTCTTC,CASSLELPGTSSYNEQFF
TRBV10-3,11,.,TRBJ1-1,.,TGTGCCATCCTTGTAGCTAGTGAAGCTTTCTTT,CAILVASEAFF
TRBV28,15,.,TRBJ1-2,.,TGTGCCAGCAGTTTGGGGGCAGGGGAAAGCTATGGCTACACCTTC,CASSLGAGESYGYTF
TRBV15,17,.,TRBJ2-1,TRBD2,TGTGCCACCAGCAGGGCCTGGGGACTAGCGGGAGTTAGTGAGCAGTTCTTC,CATSRAWGLAGVSEQFF
TRBV28,13,.,TRBJ2-5,.,TGTGCCAGCAGCCTGGGCACCGAAGAGACCCAGTACTTC,CASSLGTEETQYF
TRBV29-1,18,.,TRBJ2-3,.,TGCAGCGTTGTATTCACAGTCTCACCGGAGGCAGGCACAGATACGCAGTATTTT,CSVVFTVSPEAGTDTQYF
TRBV6-1,11,.,TRBJ1-2,.,TGTGCCAGCAGTGGCCGGGACGATCACCCCTTC,CASSGRDDHPF
TRBV28,15,.,TRBJ1-4,.,TGTGCCAGCACCCCCCCCGACAGACAGAATGATGAACTGTTTTTT,CASTPPDRQNDELFF
TRBV4-1,14,.,TRBJ2-3,.,TGCGCCAGCAGGCCGGAGGGGAACACAGATACGCAGTATTTT,CASRPEGNTDTQYF
TRBV27,15,.,TRBJ2-1,.,TGTGCCAGCAGTTTAGGACAGGGAGGGTGGAATGAGCAGTTCTTC,CASSLGQGGWNEQFF
TRBV11-2,16,.,TRBJ2-2,.,TGTGCCAGCAGCTTAGAAGTCCACGCGAACACCGGGGAGCTGTTTTTT,CASSLEVHANTGELFF
TRBV7-9,14,.,TRBJ1-1,.,TGTGCCAGCAGCTCGGAGACAGGTACAACAGAAGCTTTCTTT,CASSSETGTTEAFF
TRBV7-9,16,.,TRBJ2-5,TRBD1,TGTGCCAGCAGCGAATCGACAGGGGGCTTGGGGGAGACCCAGTACTTC,CASSESTGGLGETQYF
TRBV19,17,once,TRBJ1-1,TRBD1,TGTGCCAGTAGTATAAGGACAGGGGGGATTCGGGACACTGAAGCTTTCTTT,CASSIRTGGIRDTEAFF
TRBV27,14,.,TRBJ2-1,TRBD2,TGTGCCAGCAGTCCCCTAGCGGGAGGGCATGAGCAGTTCTTC,CASSPLAGGHEQFF
TRBV2,13,.,TRBJ2-7,.,TGTGCCAGCAGTGGGGCGGAAACCTACGAGCAGTACTTC,CASSGAETYEQYF
TRBV15,14,.,TRBJ2-2,.,TGTGCCACCAGCAGAGATGGAAGGGTCGGGGAGCTGTTTTTT,CATSRDGRVGELFF
TRBV9,16,.,TRBJ2-1,.,TGTGCCAGCAGCAAATTCCGGGATCTTCAGGCCCATGAGCAGTTCTTC,CASSKFRDLQAHEQFF
TRBV7-8,16,.,TRBJ1-1,.,TGTGCCAGCAGCCCTCGGCCCGAGGGGCCGAACACTGAAGCTTTCTTT,CASSPRPEGPNTEAFF
TRBV5-4,15,once,TRBJ1-2,.,TGTGCCAGCAGCTTGGATCACACTGTTAACTATGGCTACACCTTC,CASSLDHTVNYGYTF
TRBV29-1,18,.,TRBJ2-1,TRBD2,TGCAGCGCTGCCGGGACTAGCGGGCCCCGGAGCTCCTACAATGAGCAGTTCTTC,CSAAGTSGPRSSYNEQFF
TRBV4-1,13,.,TRBJ2-1,.,TGCGCCAGCAGCCCGCCGGCGGGGAATGAGCAGTTCTTC,CASSPPAGNEQFF
TRBV5-4,12,.,TRBJ1-1,.,TGTGCCAGCAGCTGGCAGAACACTGAAGCTTTCTTT,CASSWQNTEAFF
TRBV7-9,14,.,TRBJ2-2,.,TGTGCCAGCAGCTTAGTCTCAACCACCGGGGAGCTGTTTTTT,CASSLVSTTGELFF
TRBV7-3,14,.,TRBJ2-7,.,TGTGCCAGCAGCTCAATGGGGGCGGATAACGAGCAGTACTTC,CASSSMGADNEQYF
TRBV19,13,few,TRBJ2-1,TRBD2,TGTGCCAGTAGCGGGAGGGCCCCCAATGAGCAGTTCTTC,CASSGRAPNEQFF
TRBV27,14,.,TRBJ2-1,.,TGTGCCAGCAGTTTATCGGACACATACAATGAGCAGTTCTTC,CASSLSDTYNEQFF
TRBV18,12,.,TRBJ2-7,.,TGTGCCAGCTCACCTACTACGCACGAGCAGTACTTC,CASSPTTHEQYF
TRBV27,17,.,TRBJ2-5,TRBD1,TGTGCCAGCAGTCCCACCTACCGGGACAGGGCATCAGAGACCCAGTACTTC,CASSPTYRDRASETQYF
TRBV10-3,14,.,TRBJ2-1,TRBD2,TGTGCCATCAGGGATCCCGGGACTAGGGATGAGCAGTTCTTC,CAIRDPGTRDEQFF
TRBV27,14,.,TRBJ2-7,.,TGTGCCAGCTCGCCCTCCGCTAGAATCTACGAGCAGTACTTC,CASSPSARIYEQYF
TRBV19,13,few,TRBJ1-1,.,TGTGCCAGTAGTATCACCCTGAACACTGAAGCTTTCTTT,CASSITLNTEAFF
TRBV5-1,15,.,TRBJ1-1,TRBD1,TGCGCCAGCAGCTCCTCGGGACAGGGGAGGACTGAAGCTTTCTTT,CASSSSGQGRTEAFF
TRBV9,14,.,TRBJ1-2,.,TGTGCCAGCGCACATTCAAGGGGTTCCTATGGCTACACCTTC,CASAHSRGSYGYTF
TRBV30,13,.,TRBJ1-2,TRBD1,TGTGCCTGGGGGGGACAGCTAATATATGGCTACACCTTC,CAWGGQLIYGYTF